This TCR beta chain was observed in a study of cytomegalovirus exposure and HLA in healthy donors. CDR3 length equals 15 residues. V shed 2 bases, J shed 5 bases, and the junction held 7 bases outside the gene matches. The germline V gene has CDR1 MNHEY and CDR2 SVGAGI. This clone was seen a handful of times. 60 Vbeta and 13 Jbeta primers were used in PCR. This table comes from immunoSEQ multiplex PCR, and its TCRdb copy is limited to in-frame clones, with some not included. The repertoire holds 130,000 or so clones, with around 72% as singletons. The V gene is TRBV6-5, the J gene TRBJ1-1, with TRBD1 matching over 8 bases. Input material: PBMCs. The sequence was collected from a man in his fifties in good health and CMV-seropositive. The DNA for the CDR3 is TGTGCCAGCAGTTACACCGGACAGGGATTAACTGAAGCTTTCTTT. Protein sequence: CASSYTGQGLTEAFF.